One and the same sample provided the 3 T cell receptor beta chains below, sequenced in a study of a mutant IDH1 vaccine in newly diagnosed glioma. TCRdb's table, derived via immunoSEQ multiplex PCR, lists solely in-frame clones and lacks some. The data hold about 83,000 clones, with over 75% observed a single time. Time point: week 5, during vaccination. Every single dose of the vaccine, 300 ug of mutant IDH1 20-mer peptide, came with topical imiquimod. These receptors are not linked to any known antigen. Sample: PBMCs, taken from a glioma patient whose treatment included an IDH1 peptide vaccine. All receptors derive from a woman aged 50 to 60 with glioma.

The sample holds one count of this clone. This chain uses TRBV7-9 with TRBJ2-1; D might be TRBD1 (5 bases). The CDR3 runs 15 residues. Germline CDR1 SEHNR, CDR2 FQNEAQ (reference sequence). V lost 3 bases, J lost 0 bases, and 9 bases lay in between. Here the CDR3 DNA reads TGTGCCAGCAGCTTTCAGGGCAACTCCTACAATGAGCAGTTCTTC. It yields the protein CASSFQGNSYNEQFF.

This clone was recorded only once. The rearrangement links TRBV2 to TRBJ2-7; D is ambiguous. Germline V gene data show CDR1 as SNHLY and CDR2 as FYNNEI. V lost 7 bases, J lost 2 bases, and 12 bases lay in between. CDR3 length: 13 amino acids. The CDR3 here is CASTPGDTYEQYF. Here the CDR3 DNA reads TGTGCCAGCACGCCCGGTGACACCTACGAGCAGTACTTC.

The chain links TRBV7-2 to TRBJ1-2, with 7 bases aligning to TRBD1. The V and J ends lost 0 bases and 4 bases, in that order; junction bases with no gene match: 2. Germline V gives CDR1 SGHTA, CDR2 FQGNSA. CDR3 length equals 14 residues. CDR3 sequence reads: CASSLARGTYGYTF. Written as DNA, the CDR3 is TGTGCCAGCAGCTTAGCCAGGGGGACCTATGGCTACACCTTC.